The rows below give T cell receptor beta chains drawn from one sample of a study of blood T cell repertoires in COVID-19. The data were produced by immunoSEQ multiplex PCR, yet TCRdb's version contains in-frame clones alone and is incomplete. The sample contains 250,000 to 300,000 clones, around 84% of which appear only once. The specimen was PBMCs or T cells enriched from blood (not recorded which). The receptors come from a man aged 25-45 years with acute COVID-19. Each CDR3 is given with its conserved first and last residue. A D gene is named only where the DNA matches it firmly. Clone size is shown for a subset of rows, as once, few, many or a class of expanded clone.

clone_size	v_call	j_call	d_call	cdr3_nt	cdr3_aa
.	TRBV28	TRBJ2-5	.	TGTGCCAGCAGCCCGGCGGGGGAGACCCAGTACTTC	CASSPAGETQYF
.	TRBV6-2/TRBV6-3	TRBJ2-3	TRBD2	TGTGCCAGCAGTTTATGGACTAGCGGGGGTTCGTATACGCAGTATTTT	CASSLWTSGGSYTQYF
.	TRBV7-3	TRBJ1-1	TRBD1	TGTGCCAGCAGCCGTGGACAGGCGAACACTGAAGCTTTCTTT	CASSRGQANTEAFF
.	TRBV28	TRBJ1-5	TRBD1	TGTGCCAGCAGTCAATCCGGGACAGGGCATCAGCCCCAGCATTTT	CASSQSGTGHQPQHF
.	TRBV27	TRBJ1-1	.	TGTGCCAGCAGCACCGCCTACAGGGACACTGAAGCTTTCTTT	CASSTAYRDTEAFF
.	TRBV28	TRBJ1-1	.	TGTGCCAGCTCCTACACTGAAGCTTTCTTT	CASSYTEAFF
.	TRBV19	TRBJ2-6	.	TGTGCCAGTAGTATTCGGGGTCCTGGGGCCAACGTCCTGACTTTC	CASSIRGPGANVLTF
once	TRBV3-1/TRBV3-2	TRBJ1-5	TRBD1	TGTGCCAGCAGCCAAGATCCGACAGGGGGTCAGCCCCAGCATTTT	CASSQDPTGGQPQHF
.	TRBV5-1	TRBJ1-2	.	TGCGCCAGCAGCTTGGTTCAGGGATCTAACTATGGCTACACCTTC	CASSLVQGSNYGYTF
.	TRBV19	TRBJ2-6	.	TGTGCCAGTAGTATAGTAGAGGGAGCGGGCCTCTGGGCCAACGTCCTGACTTTC	CASSIVEGAGLWANVLTF